This record looks at one T cell receptor (beta chain) sequence and its context. Its antigen is still unknown. Per-base qualities were not stored, and no clone one base away is much larger. The source of the sample is a study of OX40 agonist ivuxolimab in advanced cancers. For the study in its entirety: Ivuxolimab was a fully human IgG2 agonistic monoclonal antibody targeting the costimulatory receptor OX40 (CD134). Intravenous ivuxolimab was administered to patients every 2 weeks at six dose levels: 0.01, 0.1, 0.3, 1.5, 3 and 10 mg/kg. Among the roughly 52 dose-escalation patients, 19 had hepatocellular carcinoma, roughly 15 melanoma, 9 renal cell carcinoma and 9 head and neck cancer. The dose-escalation cohort was 82.7% male with a mean age of around 62 years, ranging from about 23 to 85. Prior anti-PD-1, anti-PD-L1 or anti-CTLA-4 therapy was permitted, and checkpoint inhibitors had been received by roughly two fifths of dose-escalation patients. Partial responses occurred in three dose-escalation patients: two with cutaneous melanoma and one with hepatocellular carcinoma. Peripheral TCRbeta sequencing aimed to test whether ivuxolimab altered TCR sequence diversity and caused clonal T-cell expansion. The monotherapy dose-escalation portion (N of about 49 patients) of the phase I ivuxolimab trial is reported in the paper.

Patients with a history of autoimmune disease or receiving systemic immunosuppression were excluded from the trial. Peripheral blood for TCR sequencing was drawn from every dose cohort at baseline, at cycle 4 day 1 and at cycle 7 day 1. The samples were taken from a phase I, first-in-human, multicenter, open-label dose-escalation trial of ivuxolimab. Adults with locally advanced or metastatic melanoma, renal cell carcinoma, hepatocellular carcinoma or head and neck squamous cell carcinoma were enrolled in the trial. Before TCR sequencing, CD4+ and CD8+ T cells were separately sorted from peripheral blood. Trimming takes 1 base off V and 4 bases off J; junction bases not matched to a gene: 3. The CDR3 holds 14 amino acids from the cysteine to the phenylalanine. Here the CDR3 DNA is all that survives: 42 bases in frame from base 1. Per the germline V gene (reference sequence), LNHDA is the CDR1 and SQIVND is the CDR2.

Here is what the overall study found, with its caveats: Low levels of normalized T-cell clonal expansion were also seen in some patients who did not respond. In the 0.1-3.0 mg/kg groups, partial responders had among the lowest normalized peripheral clonal expansion, particularly in CD8+ T cells. After ivuxolimab, expanded clones were on average more numerous among CD8+ T cells than among CD4+ T cells. Antigen specificity was not determined for the clonally expanded peripheral T cells. At doses of 0.1 to 3.0 mg/kg, clonal expansion of both CD4+ and CD8+ blood T cells was observed from baseline to week 6.

To sequence the TCRbeta CDR3 region, genomic DNA was isolated from the sorted cells. TCRbeta CDR3 regions were sequenced using the immunoSEQ Assay. TCRdb carries this immuneACCESS record with in-frame sequences only. Its versions omit some clonotypes, under half of them owing to an unresolved V gene in the studies checked, with the rest unexplained. In this sample the table shows more than 30,000 clones, roughly 87% of which occur a single time. The top ten clones comprise about 9.6% of the sample. Sequencing used CD4+ or CD8+ T cells sorted from blood, obtained in a trial of the OX40 agonist ivuxolimab. The rearrangement joined TRBV19 to TRBJ1-2; 7 of the junction bases match TRBD1. The TCR was taken from an adult with an advanced solid tumor such as melanoma, head and neck, liver or kidney cancer. The nucleotides are TGTGCCAGTAGTATAGTTGGGACAGTCTATGGCTACACCTTC. Its translation reads: CASSIVGTVYGYTF.